This entry lists 31 T cell receptor beta chains sequenced from one sample in a study of regulatory T cells in long-lasting Graves disease. According to the study, TCR beta libraries were built with iRepertoire HTBI primers and CDR3-region Arm-PCR. TCRdb reprocessed the multiplex PCR reads with MiXCR, giving one entry per CDR3 protein. The sample holds a few hundred thousand distinct CDR3 sequences, around 15% seen once. As for time point: newly diagnosed GD, antithyroid drugs for less than 3 months. Following extraction of RNA from PBMCs, that RNA was used to make the TCR library. The same data also went into a second study, on T cells in Graves' hyperthyroidism and ophthalmopathy.

Specimen: peripheral blood mononuclear cells (PBMCs), collected at new diagnosis, from a patient treated with antithyroid drugs. These receptors were collected from a woman between 18 and 29 years old with Graves disease.

CDR3 sequence: CASSLASGPNEQYF. The CDR3 DNA follows: TGTGCCAGCAGCTTAGCTAGCGGGCCGAACGAGCAGTACTTC. The chain links TRBV7-2 to TRBJ2-7; 7 bases map to TRBD2. Germline CDR1 SGHTA, CDR2 FQGNSA. The CDR3 totals 14 residues. V gave up 0 bases and J gave up 5 bases; unmatched junction bases: 4. Combining the CDR3 with reference TRBV7-2 and TRBJ2-7 gives the whole variable domain GAGVSQSPSNKVTEKGKDVELRCDPISGHTALYWYRQSLGQGLEFLIYFQGNSAPDKSGLPSDRFSAERTGGSVSTLTIQRTQQEDSAVYLCASSLASGPNEQYFGPGTRLTVT.

This clonotype was counted many times. The chain recombines TRBV29-1 with TRBJ2-3; D is undetermined. The germline V and J ends were trimmed by 7 bases and 2 bases, with 19 bases remaining between them. CDR1 is SQVTM, CDR2 ANQGSEA, per germline. The CDR3 loop spans 15 amino acids. In DNA form, the CDR3 reads TGCAGCGCACGAAGTCCTAGAGGAGCCACAGATACGCAGTATTTT. This codes for CSARSPRGATDTQYF.

This chain joins TRBV25-1 and TRBJ2-4, with 7 bases lining up with TRBD1. J gave up 6 bases and V 1 base, and 6 bases lay outside the gene matches. The length of the CDR3 is 15 residues. Germline V gene data show CDR1 as MGHDK and CDR2 as SYGVNS. CDR3 loop: CASSELGGEGNIQYF. CDR3 in DNA: TGTGCCAGCAGTGAATTAGGGGGCGAGGGAAACATTCAGTACTTC.

This clonotype was detected only a few times. The rearrangement links TRBV5-1 to TRBJ2-1, with 7 bases lining up with TRBD2. This CDR3 spans 17 amino acids. Germline values: CDR1 SGHRS, CDR2 YFSETQ. J lost 5 bases, V lost 0 bases, and 11 bases had no gene match. The CDR3 loop is CASSLDSGGSLHNEQFF. The CDR3 DNA reads as TGCGCCAGCAGCTTGGACTCGGGCGGGAGCCTCCACAATGAGCAGTTCTTC.

This clonotype has only one observation. This may be a read error, as it is one base from a much larger clone. The chain couples TRBV7-2 to TRBJ2-1, with 9 bases aligning to TRBD2. Unmatched junction bases numbered 10, after V lost 1 base and J lost 9 bases. CDR1 and CDR2 (germline): SGHTA, FQGNSA. The CDR3 runs 16 residues. The DNA for the CDR3 is TGTGCCAGCAGCTTAGAAGGGACTAGCTTTAGGAGTGAGCAGTTCTTC. Translated, it gives CASSLEGTSFRSEQFF.

In its sample, this clonotype was seen many times. The rearrangement uses TRBV29-1 and TRBJ2-3, with 11 bases matching TRBD2. V shed 5 bases and J 4 bases; nucleotides not matched to a gene: 5. The germline gives CDR1 SQVTM, CDR2 ANQGSEA. The CDR3 is made up of 14 amino acids. Here the CDR3 reads CSVIRLAGSDTQYF. The CDR3 nucleotides are TGCAGCGTTATACGACTAGCGGGATCAGATACGCAGTATTTT.

This clonotype was seen at least ten times. The J gene is TRBJ1-2, the V gene TRBV6-5; tentatively, D is TRBD1 (5 bases). The CDR3 length is 14 residues. The germline V gene has CDR1 MNHEY and CDR2 SVGAGI. Between the trimmed V and J ends, which lost 0 bases and 7 bases, there was a span of 12 bases. CDR3 protein: CASSYSSGLGGYTF. Written as DNA, the CDR3 is TGTGCCAGCAGTTACTCGTCAGGGCTCGGTGGCTACACCTTC.

Of note for this clonotype: This could be a read error, since a much larger clone is one nucleotide away. The J gene is TRBJ1-1, the V gene TRBV6-2 or TRBV6-3; the match to TRBD1 covers 7 bases. Germline V gives CDR1 MNHEY, CDR2 SVGEGT. The V gene end was trimmed by 6 bases and the J gene end by 3 bases; junction bases not matched to a gene: 7. The CDR3 totals 14 residues. CDR3 sequence reads: CASSRGGLDTEAFF. For the CDR3, the DNA is TGTGCCAGCAGCAGAGGGGGCTTAGACACTGAAGCTTTCTTT.

The sample holds a few counts of this clonotype. The rearrangement joins TRBV19 to TRBJ2-5; TRBD2 might be the D (5 bases). The CDR3 covers 15 residues. Germline assignment: CDR1 LNHDA and CDR2 SQIVND (reference sequence). The V end lost 1 base, the J end lost 1 base, and 10 bases lay between the germline ends. This CDR3 is CASSIGGNLQETQYF. CDR3 nucleotides: TGTGCCAGTAGTATAGGAGGGAACCTCCAAGAGACCCAGTACTTC.

This clonotype has just a few counts. This chain connects TRBV18 to TRBJ1-6; TRBD1 aligns across 7 bases. Germline trimming cut 3 bases from V and 5 bases from J; bases unmatched to any gene: 4. Germline CDR1 reads KGHSH; CDR2 reads LQKENI. The CDR3 is made up of 15 amino acids. The chain's CDR3 is CASSPGTADNSPLHF. In DNA form, the CDR3 reads TGTGCCAGCTCACCGGGGACAGCAGATAATTCACCCCTCCACTTT.

J is TRBJ2-1 and V is TRBV4-2, with 12 bases fitting TRBD2. The germline V gene has CDR1 LGHNA and CDR2 YNFKEQ. V gave up 4 bases and J gave up 4 bases; unmatched junction bases: 14. The CDR3 totals 19 residues. The CDR3: CASSLGLAGMSGMYNEQFF. The CDR3 coding sequence is TGTGCCAGCAGCCTCGGACTAGCGGGAATGTCGGGCATGTACAATGAGCAGTTCTTC.

This clonotype was counted many times. The rearrangement uses TRBV11-2 and TRBJ1-2; 9 bases match TRBD1. CDR3 length equals 16 residues. After removal of 2 bases from V and 4 bases from J, the junction contained 8 bases not matched to a gene. Germline V gene sequence: CDR1 SGHAT, CDR2 FQNNGV. For the CDR3, the DNA is TGTGCCAGCAGCTTAACCCCGGGACAGGGCCCCTATGGCTACACCTTC. Amino acids: CASSLTPGQGPYGYTF.

The table lists this clonotype with many counts. The V call is TRBV6-1, the J call TRBJ2-7; TRBD1 agrees at 7 bases. J was trimmed by 4 bases and V by 3 bases; bases with no gene match: 9. The germline CDR1 and CDR2 sequences are MNHNS and SASEGT. This CDR3 comprises 15 residues. In DNA form, the CDR3 reads TGTGCCAGCAGTGAGCCCCCCGACAGGGTTTACGAGCAGTACTTC. Protein sequence: CASSEPPDRVYEQYF.

Remarks on this clonotype: A clone one base away is much larger, so this may be a read error. The genes are TRBV28 and TRBJ2-3; D possibly matches TRBD1 or TRBD2 (5 bases each). The CDR3 spans 16 residues. The germline V gene encodes CDR1 MDHEN and CDR2 SYDVKM. CDR3 in DNA: TGTGCCAGCAGTTTCGGAGGTTCGGGGAAGACAGATACGCGGTATTTT. Translation: CASSFGGSGKTDTRYF. Variable domain in full (rest from reference TRBV28 and TRBJ2-3): DVKVTQSSRYLVKRTGEKVFLECVQDMDHENMFWYRQDPGLGLRLIYFSYDVKMKEKGDIPEGYSVSREKKERFSLILESASTNQTSMYLCASSFGGSGKTDTRYFGPGTRLTVL.

At least ten counts were recorded for this clonotype. One junction end does not reproduce the germline sequence, and a read error may be involved. The chain links TRBV11-3 to TRBJ2-1; possible D gene TRBD2, 5 bases. CDR1 is SGHNT and CDR2 is YENEEA in the germline V gene. This CDR3 spans 12 amino acids. The CDR3 reads CAGSQVGGEQFF. In DNA, the CDR3 is TGTGCCGGCAGCCAAGTAGGAGGTGAGCAGTTCTTC.

Worth noting for this clonotype: It may be a read error: a sequence one base away is much more abundant. This chain links TRBV6-2 or TRBV6-3 with TRBJ2-1, with TRBD2 matching over 14 bases. Germline V CDR1 and CDR2: MNHEY, SVGEGT. The length of the CDR3 is 16 residues. V gave up 8 bases and J gave up 8 bases; unmatched junction bases: 11. CDR3 loop: CASGATSGRALDEQFF. The CDR3 region has the DNA TGTGCCAGCGGTGCGACTAGCGGGAGGGCTTTGGATGAGCAGTTCTTC.

V gene TRBV20-1 combines with J gene TRBJ2-2; D remains unclear. V lost 1 base and J lost 7, with 19 bases in between. CDR1 is DFQATT and CDR2 is SNEGSKA in the germline V gene (reference sequence). This CDR3 region has 16 residues. The CDR3 is CSARAQSRRASGELFF. The CDR3 coding sequence is TGCAGTGCTAGAGCCCAATCCCGCCGGGCCAGCGGGGAGCTGTTTTTT.

There are many counts of this clonotype. The DNA of the CDR3 is TGCAGCGCCGGGACAACGGGGGAGCAGTACTTC. It codes for CSAGTTGEQYF. This sequence joins TRBV29-1 and TRBJ2-7, with TRBD1 as a possible D gene (6 bases). Trimming removed 7 bases from V and 7 bases from J, with 14 bases in between. CDR3 length equals 11 residues. CDR1 and CDR2 (germline): SQVTM, ANQGSEA.

J is TRBJ2-6 and V is TRBV12-3 or TRBV12-4, with D possibly being TRBD1 (6 bases). CDR3 size: 17 residues. The V end was cut by 4 bases, the J end by 2 bases, with 15 bases between. The CDR3 DNA is TGTGCCAGCAGTTGGGACAAGAAAAGGACTGGGGCCAACGTCCTGACTTTC. It specifies CASSWDKKRTGANVLTF.

The table lists this clonotype with a few counts. A read error may explain this, as a much larger clone is one base away. V is TRBV28 and J is TRBJ1-1; TRBD1 matches 9 bases. V dropped 5 bases and J dropped 3; count of bases not matched to a gene: 13. The CDR3 covers 17 residues. Germline V gene lookup returns CDR1 MDHEN and CDR2 SYDVKM. CDR3 nucleotide sequence: TGTGCCAGCAGTACCCTGGGACAGGGAGGAATGGACACTGAAGCTTTCTTT. It yields the protein CASSTLGQGGMDTEAFF.

Comment on this clonotype: The DNA is left out, because the CDR3 cannot be placed on it with certainty; the CDR3 is given as TCRdb lists it. The V and J genes are TRBV11-1 and TRBJ2-1; the table's D call, TRBD2, has no DNA check behind it. The CDR3 numbers 22 amino acids, ends counted. In germline, CDR1 is SGHAT, CDR2 FQDESV (reference sequence). CDR3 region: CASSFYICSANSGSWDYNEQFF.

The gene calls are TRBV15 and TRBJ2-2; no clear D. This CDR3 contains 13 residues. Germline V gives CDR1 LNHNV, CDR2 YYDKDF (reference sequence). The ends were cut back, 0 bases at V and 6 bases at J, with 5 bases in the middle. DNA of the CDR3: TGTGCCACCAGCAGAGATATGGCCGGGGAGCTGTTTTTT. It yields the protein CATSRDMAGELFF.

The table lists this clonotype with many counts. V gene TRBV20-1 combines with J gene TRBJ2-7; 10 bases line up with TRBD2. Germline CDR1 is DFQATT and CDR2 is SNEGSKA (reference sequence). The ends lost 0 bases at V and 3 bases at J; junction bases unmatched: 2. The CDR3 totals 14 residues. The DNA of the CDR3 is TGCAGTGCTAGAGATGGGACTAGCGACTACGAGCAGTACTTC. It is translated as CSARDGTSDYEQYF.

This clonotype was seen many times. The V and J genes are TRBV7-2 and TRBJ2-7; the match to TRBD1 covers 8 bases. The V and J ends lost 6 bases and 1 base, in that order; junction bases with no gene match: 5. The CDR3 sequence is 14 residues long. CDR1 is SGHTA and CDR2 is FQGNSA in the germline V gene. CDR3 sequence (DNA): TGTGCCAGCAGTTCCCGACAGGGGTCCTACGAGCAGTACTTC. It encodes CASSSRQGSYEQYF.

This clonotype was observed many times. V gene TRBV28 combines with J gene TRBJ1-5; no definite D call. This CDR3 has 14 residues. Germline V gives CDR1 MDHEN, CDR2 SYDVKM. V lost 3 bases, J lost 3 bases, and 9 bases lay in between. CDR3 nucleotide sequence: TGTGCCAGCAGTTTGGCCGTGATCAATCAGCCCCAGCATTTT. Translation: CASSLAVINQPQHF. The variable domain in full, with the rest retrieved from reference TRBV28 and TRBJ1-5, is DVKVTQSSRYLVKRTGEKVFLECVQDMDHENMFWYRQDPGLGLRLIYFSYDVKMKEKGDIPEGYSVSREKKERFSLILESASTNQTSMYLCASSLAVINQPQHFGDGTRLSIL.

This rearrangement joins TRBV13 to TRBJ2-3; no clear D. The V end was cut by 5 bases, the J end by 4 bases, with 13 bases between. The CDR3 runs to 14 residues. Looked up from germline, CDR1 is PRHDT and CDR2 is FYEKMQ (reference sequence). CDR3 region: CASSRGKAPDTQYF. The CDR3 nucleotides read TGTGCCAGCAGCCGCGGAAAAGCCCCAGATACGCAGTATTTT.

This clonotype occurred a few times. The chain recombines TRBV6-9 with TRBJ2-7; 7 nucleotides match TRBD1. After removal of 3 bases from V and 10 bases from J, the junction contained 6 bases not matched to a gene. There are 12 residues in the CDR3. The germline V gene has CDR1 MNHGY and CDR2 SVAAGI. The DNA of the CDR3 is TGTGCCAGCAGTTACGACAGGGATAGACAGTACTTC. Translating gives CASSYDRDRQYF.

V usage is TRBV30 and J usage is TRBJ2-2, with D tentatively TRBD1 (5 bases). The CDR3 runs to 12 residues. V was shortened by 5 bases and J by 6 bases, with 10 bases between the two germline ends. Germline V gene data show CDR1 as GTSNPN and CDR2 as SVGIG (reference sequence). CDR3 DNA: TGTGCCTGGGGAAGGGGTCCCGGGGAGCTGTTTTTT. As protein: CAWGRGPGELFF.

This clonotype was recorded many times. This sequence joins TRBV6-2 or TRBV6-3 and TRBJ2-3, with D perhaps matching TRBD1 (5 bases). The CDR3 runs to 13 residues. Looked up from germline, CDR1 is MNHEY and CDR2 is SVGEGT. Trimming removed 8 bases from V and 0 bases from J, with 9 bases in between. The CDR3: CASQTDSTDTQYF. As DNA, the CDR3 is TGTGCCAGCCAGACAGACAGCACAGATACGCAGTATTTT.

This clonotype was recorded at least ten times. The chain employs TRBV20-1 and TRBJ2-7; the match to TRBD2 covers 12 bases. Germline lookup yields CDR1 DFQATT and CDR2 SNEGSKA (reference sequence). V gave up 1 base and J gave up 3 bases; unmatched junction bases: 7. The CDR3 has 16 amino acids. CDR3 protein: CSARVGTSGRNYEQYF. CDR3 sequence (DNA): TGCAGTGCTAGAGTAGGGACTAGCGGGCGAAACTACGAGCAGTACTTC.

This rearrangement joins TRBV7-9 to TRBJ1-1; tentative D call: TRBD1 (6 bases). The V gene's germline CDR1 is SEHNR and CDR2 FQNEAQ (reference sequence). The CDR3 loop spans 15 amino acids. V lost 1 base and J lost 1, with 10 bases in between. CDR3 sequence reads: CASSLVDRWNTEAFF. As DNA, the CDR3 is TGTGCCAGCAGCTTAGTAGACAGGTGGAACACTGAAGCTTTCTTT.